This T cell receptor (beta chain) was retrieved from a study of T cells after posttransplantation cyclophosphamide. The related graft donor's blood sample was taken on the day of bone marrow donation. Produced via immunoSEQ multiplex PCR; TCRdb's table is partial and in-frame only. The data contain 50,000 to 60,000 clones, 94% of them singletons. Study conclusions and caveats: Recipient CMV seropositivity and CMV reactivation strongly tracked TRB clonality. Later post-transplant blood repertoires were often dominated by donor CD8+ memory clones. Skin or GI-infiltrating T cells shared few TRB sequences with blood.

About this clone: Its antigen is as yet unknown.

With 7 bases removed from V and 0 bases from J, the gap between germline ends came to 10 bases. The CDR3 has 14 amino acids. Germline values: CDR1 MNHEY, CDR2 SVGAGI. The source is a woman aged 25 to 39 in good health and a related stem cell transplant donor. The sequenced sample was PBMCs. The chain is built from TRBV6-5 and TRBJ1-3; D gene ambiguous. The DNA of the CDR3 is TGTGCCAGCAAACGGGGAGACTCTGGAAACACCATATATTTT. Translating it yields CASKRGDSGNTIYF.